The subject of this entry is one TCR beta chain. This entry is derived from a study of blood T cell repertoires in COVID-19. Study-wide context: The United States, Italy and Spain provided the acute and convalescent COVID-19 samples.

Cohorts were based on clinical histories the participants reported. CDR1 is LNHDA and CDR2 is SQIVND in the germline V gene (reference sequence). Trimming pared 1 base from V and 2 bases from J, leaving 9 bases between. The CDR3 has 15 amino acids. Generated by immunoSEQ multiplex PCR, the TCRdb table keeps only in-frame clones and is missing some. Of 350,000 to 450,000 clones listed, more than 85% are singletons. Input material: PBMCs or T cells enriched from blood (not recorded which). The rearrangement links TRBV19 to TRBJ1-5; unclear D gene. The receptor comes from a woman aged 40 to 49 who had been exposed to COVID-19. CDR3 sequence reads: CASSIVRAGNQPQHF. CDR3 nucleotide sequence: TGTGCCAGTAGTATAGTGAGGGCAGGCAATCAGCCCCAGCATTTT.